A single T cell receptor beta chain is shown here with its context. The data belong to a study of blood T cell repertoires in COVID-19. The table came from immunoSEQ multiplex PCR; TCRdb's copy has only in-frame clones and leaves some out. The data contain over 85,000 clones, 80% to 95% of them singletons. Germline V gives CDR1 LGHDT, CDR2 YNNKEL (reference sequence). CDR3 size: 15 residues. V was clipped by 4 bases and J by 4 bases; unmatched bases: 7. Sequencing was done on a sample of peripheral blood. This rearrangement joins TRBV3-1 (or the pseudogene TRBV3-2) to TRBJ1-3, with 7 bases that match TRBD1. The receptor was derived from a human donor with active COVID-19. The donor label of this sample is uncertain. CDR3 sequence (DNA): TGTGCCAGCAGCCTCATAGGGGGCAGGGGAAACACCATATATTTT. This gives the protein CASSLIGGRGNTIYF.